This TCR beta chain derives from a study of T cell changes during pregnancy in multiple sclerosis (dated by TCRdb to 2018 to 2020). Turning to the overall study: The study examined how the T cell repertoire changed over the course of pregnancy in women with multiple sclerosis.

At the junction V is shortened by 7 bases and J by 2 bases; bases outside the gene matches: 4. Taken from the germline V gene, the CDR1 and CDR2 loops are SQVTM and ANQGSEA. The CDR3, from cysteine to phenylalanine, totals 13 residues. The sequence is cut down to CDR3 DNA, 39 bases in frame from base 1. This clone was detected once. Its specific antigen is unknown. No much larger clone exists at a distance of one base, and base qualities are not known. Library method: the immunoSEQ multiplex PCR assay. TCRdb took over this immuneACCESS table, retaining in-frame rearrangements with V and J assigned. Such tables are incomplete; in checked studies, under half of the missing clones stem from an unresolved V gene, and the remainder is unexplained. The sample table records roughly 30,000 clones; approximately 90% of these occur just once. Clones ranked in the top ten supply around 7% of the sample.

The sample was CD8+ T cells from peripheral blood mononuclear cells, taken after pregnancy. The TCR comes from a female donor with multiple sclerosis, enrolled in a pregnancy study. The chain employs TRBV29-1 and TRBJ2-1; 8 nucleotides in the junction match TRBD2. The base sequence is TGCAGCGGTCGGGGGGGGGCCTACAATGAGCAGTTCTTC. The translation is CSGRGGAYNEQFF.